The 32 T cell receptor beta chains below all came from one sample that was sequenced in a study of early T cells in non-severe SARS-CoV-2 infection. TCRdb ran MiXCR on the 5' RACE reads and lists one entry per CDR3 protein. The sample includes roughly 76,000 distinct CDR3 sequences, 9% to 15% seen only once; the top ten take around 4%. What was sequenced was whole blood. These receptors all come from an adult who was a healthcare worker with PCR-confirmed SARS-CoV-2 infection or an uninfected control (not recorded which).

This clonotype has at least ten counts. In nucleotides, the CDR3 is TGTGCTAGACCGGGGCAGAGCGTCTCCTACGAGCAGTACTTC. Its translation: CARPGQSVSYEQYF. This sequence joins TRBV12-5 and TRBJ2-7; the D call may be TRBD1 or TRBD2 (5 bases each). This CDR3 is 14 amino acids long. CDR1 LGHNT and CDR2 FRNRAP come from the germline V gene. The V end was cut by 9 bases, the J end by 0 bases, with 15 bases between.

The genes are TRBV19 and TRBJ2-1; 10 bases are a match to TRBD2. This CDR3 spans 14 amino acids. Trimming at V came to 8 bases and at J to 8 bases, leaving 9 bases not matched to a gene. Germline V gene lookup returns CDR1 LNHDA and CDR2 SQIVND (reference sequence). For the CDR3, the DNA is TGTGCCAGTGCCAGCGGGAGGGCCGGGGATGAGCAGTTCTTC. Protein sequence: CASASGRAGDEQFF.

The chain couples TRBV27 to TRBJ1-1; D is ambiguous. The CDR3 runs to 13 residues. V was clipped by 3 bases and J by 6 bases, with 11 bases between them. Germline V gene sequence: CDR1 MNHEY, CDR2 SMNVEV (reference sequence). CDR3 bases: TGTGCCAGCAGTTTCAATCCCGAGTCTGAAGCTTTCTTT. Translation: CASSFNPESEAFF.

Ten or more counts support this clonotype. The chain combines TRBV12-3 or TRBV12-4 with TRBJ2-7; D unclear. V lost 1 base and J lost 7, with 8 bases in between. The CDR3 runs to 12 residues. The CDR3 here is CASSLEVYEQYF. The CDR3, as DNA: TGTGCCAGCAGTTTAGAGGTTTATGAGCAGTACTTC.

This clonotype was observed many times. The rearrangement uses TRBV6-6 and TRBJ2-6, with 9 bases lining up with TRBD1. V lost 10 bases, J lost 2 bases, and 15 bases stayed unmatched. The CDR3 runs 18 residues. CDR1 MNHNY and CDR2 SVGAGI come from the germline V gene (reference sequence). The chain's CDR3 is CATKRGGQGTAGANVLTF. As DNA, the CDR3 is TGTGCCACCAAACGCGGGGGACAGGGAACGGCTGGGGCCAACGTCCTGACTTTC.

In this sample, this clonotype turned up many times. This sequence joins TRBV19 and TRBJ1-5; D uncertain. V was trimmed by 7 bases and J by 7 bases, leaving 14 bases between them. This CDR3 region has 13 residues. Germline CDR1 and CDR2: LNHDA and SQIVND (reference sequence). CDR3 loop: CASTPTVGQPQHF. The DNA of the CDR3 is TGTGCCAGTACCCCGACGGTGGGACAGCCCCAGCATTTT.

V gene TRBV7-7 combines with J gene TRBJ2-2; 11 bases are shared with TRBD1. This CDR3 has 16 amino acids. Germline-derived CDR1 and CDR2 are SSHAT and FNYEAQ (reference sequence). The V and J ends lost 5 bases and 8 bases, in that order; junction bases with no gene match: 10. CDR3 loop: CASSLTPGQGEGELFF. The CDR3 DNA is TGTGCCAGCAGCCTTACTCCGGGACAGGGGGAAGGGGAGCTGTTTTTT.

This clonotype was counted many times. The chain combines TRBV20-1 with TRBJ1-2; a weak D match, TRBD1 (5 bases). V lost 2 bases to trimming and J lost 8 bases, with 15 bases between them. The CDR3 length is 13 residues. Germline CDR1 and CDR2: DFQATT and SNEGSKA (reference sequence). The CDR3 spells CSARRTLAEGYTF. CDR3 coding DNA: TGCAGTGCTAGACGGACACTCGCCGAGGGCTACACCTTC.

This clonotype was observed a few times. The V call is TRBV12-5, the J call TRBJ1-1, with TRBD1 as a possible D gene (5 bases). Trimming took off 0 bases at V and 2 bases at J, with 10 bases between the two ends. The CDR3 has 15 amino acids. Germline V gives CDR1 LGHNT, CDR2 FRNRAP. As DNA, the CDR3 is TGTGCTAGTGGTTTGGTTCTAGGGGACAACACTGAAGCTTTCTTT. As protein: CASGLVLGDNTEAFF.

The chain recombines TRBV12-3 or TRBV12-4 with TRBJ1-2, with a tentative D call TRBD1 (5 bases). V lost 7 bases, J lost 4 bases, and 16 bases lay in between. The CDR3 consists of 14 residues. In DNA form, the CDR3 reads TGTGCCAGCACCACCGGGGGGACGACCTATGGCTACACCTTC. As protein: CASTTGGTTYGYTF.

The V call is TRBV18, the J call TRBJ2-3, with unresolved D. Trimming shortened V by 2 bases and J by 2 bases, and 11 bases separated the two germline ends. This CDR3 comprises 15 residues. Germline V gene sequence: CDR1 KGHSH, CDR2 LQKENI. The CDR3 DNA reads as TGTGCCAGCTCACCAGTTGCAGAAGCCACAGATACGCAGTATTTT. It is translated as CASSPVAEATDTQYF.

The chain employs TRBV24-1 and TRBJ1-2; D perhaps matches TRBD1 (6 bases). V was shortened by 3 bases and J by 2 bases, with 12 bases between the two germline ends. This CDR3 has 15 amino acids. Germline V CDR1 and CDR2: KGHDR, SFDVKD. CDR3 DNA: TGTGCCACCAGTGATCCTACAGGGCCCAACTATGGCTACACCTTC. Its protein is CATSDPTGPNYGYTF.

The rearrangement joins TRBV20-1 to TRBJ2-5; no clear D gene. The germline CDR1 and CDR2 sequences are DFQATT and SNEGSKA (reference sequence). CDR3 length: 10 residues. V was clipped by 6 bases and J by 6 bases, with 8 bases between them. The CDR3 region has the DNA TGCAGTGCCCGATCGAAGACCCAGTACTTC. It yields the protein CSARSKTQYF.

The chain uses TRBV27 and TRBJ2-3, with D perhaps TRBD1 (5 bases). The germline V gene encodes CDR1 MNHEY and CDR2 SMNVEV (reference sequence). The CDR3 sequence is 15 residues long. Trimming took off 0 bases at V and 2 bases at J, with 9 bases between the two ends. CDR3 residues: CASSLSRGNTDTQYF. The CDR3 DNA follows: TGTGCCAGCAGTTTATCTAGGGGAAACACAGATACGCAGTATTTT.

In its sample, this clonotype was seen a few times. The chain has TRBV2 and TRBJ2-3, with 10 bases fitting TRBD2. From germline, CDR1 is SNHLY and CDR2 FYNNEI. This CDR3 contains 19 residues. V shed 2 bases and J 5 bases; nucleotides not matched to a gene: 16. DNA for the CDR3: TGTGCCAGCAGTGAACCTCGATCGGAAGCGGGAGGGCCTATAGATACGCAGTATTTT. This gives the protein CASSEPRSEAGGPIDTQYF.

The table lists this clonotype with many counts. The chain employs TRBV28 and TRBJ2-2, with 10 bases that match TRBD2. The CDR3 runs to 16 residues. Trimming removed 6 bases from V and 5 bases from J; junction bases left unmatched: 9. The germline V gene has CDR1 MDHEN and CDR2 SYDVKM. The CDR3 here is CASSRLAGEGTGELFF. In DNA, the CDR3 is TGTGCCAGCAGCCGTCTAGCGGGAGAAGGGACCGGGGAGCTGTTTTTT.

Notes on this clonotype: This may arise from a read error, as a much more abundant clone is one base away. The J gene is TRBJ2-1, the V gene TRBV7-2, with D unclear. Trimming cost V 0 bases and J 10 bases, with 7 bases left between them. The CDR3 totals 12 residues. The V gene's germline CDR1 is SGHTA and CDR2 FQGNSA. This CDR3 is CASSLASWEQFF. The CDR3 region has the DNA TGTGCCAGCAGCTTAGCGTCGTGGGAGCAGTTCTTC.

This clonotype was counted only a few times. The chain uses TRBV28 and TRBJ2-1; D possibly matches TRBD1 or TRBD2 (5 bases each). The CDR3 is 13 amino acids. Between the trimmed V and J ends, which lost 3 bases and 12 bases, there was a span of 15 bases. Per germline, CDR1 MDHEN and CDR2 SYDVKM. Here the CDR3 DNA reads TGTGCCAGCAGTTTCCTTCGCGCGAGGGGGCAGTTCTTC. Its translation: CASSFLRARGQFF.

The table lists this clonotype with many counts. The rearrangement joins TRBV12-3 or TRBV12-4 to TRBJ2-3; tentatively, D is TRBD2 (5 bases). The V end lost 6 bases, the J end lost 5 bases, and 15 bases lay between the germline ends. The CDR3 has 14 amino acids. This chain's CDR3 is CASSLRAEVDTQYF. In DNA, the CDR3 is TGTGCCAGCAGCCTAAGAGCGGAGGTAGATACGCAGTATTTT.

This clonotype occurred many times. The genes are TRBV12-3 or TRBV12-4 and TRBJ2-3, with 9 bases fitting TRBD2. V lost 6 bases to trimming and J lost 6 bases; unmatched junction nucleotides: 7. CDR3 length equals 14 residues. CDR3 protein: CASRLAGTSDTQYF. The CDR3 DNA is TGTGCCAGCAGACTAGCGGGCACATCCGATACGCAGTATTTT.

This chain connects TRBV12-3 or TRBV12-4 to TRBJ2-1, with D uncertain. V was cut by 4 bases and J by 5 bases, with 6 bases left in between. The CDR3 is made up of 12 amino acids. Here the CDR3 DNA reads TGTGCCAGCAGTTCCTATCACAATGAGCAGTTCTTC. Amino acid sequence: CASSSYHNEQFF.

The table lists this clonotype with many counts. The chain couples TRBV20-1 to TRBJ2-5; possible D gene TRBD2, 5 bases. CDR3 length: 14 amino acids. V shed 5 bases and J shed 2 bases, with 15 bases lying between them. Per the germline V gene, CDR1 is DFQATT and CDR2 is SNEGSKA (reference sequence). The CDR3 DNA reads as TGCAGTGCTCTCCTCCACCGGGAACAAGAGACCCAGTACTTC. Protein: CSALLHREQETQYF.

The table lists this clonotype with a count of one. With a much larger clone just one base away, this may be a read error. The CDR3 sequence: CSASEPTKNFQYF. The CDR3 region has the DNA TGCAGTGCTAGTGAGCCGACCAAAAACTTTCAGTACTTC. The V call is TRBV20-1, the J call TRBJ2-4; no clear D gene. Germline CDR1 reads DFQATT; CDR2 reads SNEGSKA (reference sequence). CDR3 length: 13 residues.

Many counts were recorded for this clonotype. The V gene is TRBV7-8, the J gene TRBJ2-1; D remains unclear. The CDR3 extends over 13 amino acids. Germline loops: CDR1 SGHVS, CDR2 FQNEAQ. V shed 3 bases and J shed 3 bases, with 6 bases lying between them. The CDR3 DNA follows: TGTGCCAGCAGCTTGGACCGCTACAATGAGCAGTTCTTC. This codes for CASSLDRYNEQFF.

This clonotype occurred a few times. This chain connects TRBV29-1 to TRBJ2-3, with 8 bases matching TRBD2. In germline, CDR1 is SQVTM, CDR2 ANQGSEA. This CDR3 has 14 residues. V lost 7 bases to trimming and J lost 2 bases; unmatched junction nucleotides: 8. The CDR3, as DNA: TGCAGCGCAGAACTAGCGGACCACACAGATACGCAGTATTTT. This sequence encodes CSAELADHTDTQYF.

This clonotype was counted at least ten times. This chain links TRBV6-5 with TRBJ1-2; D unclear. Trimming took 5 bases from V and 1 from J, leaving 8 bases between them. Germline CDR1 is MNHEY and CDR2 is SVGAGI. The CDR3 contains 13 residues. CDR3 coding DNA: TGTGCCAGCAGTATGGTAAATAACTATGGCTACACCTTC. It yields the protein CASSMVNNYGYTF.

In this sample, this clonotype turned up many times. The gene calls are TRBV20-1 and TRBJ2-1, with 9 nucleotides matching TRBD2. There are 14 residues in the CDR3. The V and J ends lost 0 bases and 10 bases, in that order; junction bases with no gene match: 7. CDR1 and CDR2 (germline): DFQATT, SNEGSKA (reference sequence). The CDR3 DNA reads TGCAGTGCTAGAGATGGGCTAGCGGGAAAAGAGCAGTTCTTC. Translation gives CSARDGLAGKEQFF.

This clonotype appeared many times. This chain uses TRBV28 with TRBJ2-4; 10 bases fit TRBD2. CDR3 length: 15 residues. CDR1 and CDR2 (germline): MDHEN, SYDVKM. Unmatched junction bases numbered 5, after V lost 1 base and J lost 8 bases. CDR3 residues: CASSLFTSGKDIQYF. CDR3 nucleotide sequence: TGTGCCAGCAGTTTATTTACTAGCGGGAAAGACATTCAGTACTTC.

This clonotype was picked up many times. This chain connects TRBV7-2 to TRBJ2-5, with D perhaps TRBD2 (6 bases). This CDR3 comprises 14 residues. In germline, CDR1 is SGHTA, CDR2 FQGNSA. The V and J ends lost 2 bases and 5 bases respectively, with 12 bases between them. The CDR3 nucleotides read TGTGCCAGCAGCTTATCACTAGCCGGGGAGACCCAGTACTTC. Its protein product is CASSLSLAGETQYF.

CDR3 in amino acids: CASSEARDTQYF. The CDR3 DNA is TGTGCCAGCAGTGAAGCGCGTGATACGCAGTATTTT. The gene calls are TRBV2 and TRBJ2-3, with no clear D. Germline V CDR1 and CDR2: SNHLY, FYNNEI. The CDR3 extends over 12 amino acids. V was shortened by 0 bases and J by 6 bases, with 4 bases between the two germline ends.

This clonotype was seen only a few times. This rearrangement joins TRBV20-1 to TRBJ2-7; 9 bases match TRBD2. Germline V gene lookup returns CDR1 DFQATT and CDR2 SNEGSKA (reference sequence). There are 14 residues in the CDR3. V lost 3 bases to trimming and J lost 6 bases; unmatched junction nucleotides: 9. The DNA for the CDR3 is TGCAGTGCTAGCGCGGGAGGGCCGGGGGTCGAGCAGTACTTC. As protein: CSASAGGPGVEQYF.

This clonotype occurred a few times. The chain's CDR3 is CASSEAVNYEQYF. In DNA, the CDR3 is TGTGCCAGCAGTGAAGCCGTCAACTACGAGCAGTACTTC. The chain recombines TRBV2 with TRBJ2-7; no definite D call. Trimming removed 0 bases from V and 3 bases from J, with 6 bases in between. The CDR3 consists of 13 residues. The germline V gene encodes CDR1 SNHLY and CDR2 FYNNEI.